Listed below are T cell receptor beta chains from one sample, sequenced in a study of cytomegalovirus exposure and HLA in healthy donors. Sequenced by immunoSEQ multiplex PCR; TCRdb stores in-frame clones only, minus some. This table has roughly 48,000 clones, about 93% appearing once. Material for sequencing was PBMCs. The receptors shown here come from a woman aged 18-30 years in good health and CMV-seropositive. Each CDR3 is given with its conserved first and last residue.

V	J	CDR3
TRBV7-7	TRBJ2-7	CASSLGESYEQYF
TRBV6-5	TRBJ1-1	CASSREKYTEAFF
TRBV6-6	TRBJ2-1	CASSYADRGLVFF
TRBV29-1	TRBJ2-2	CSVESAGGPGGELFF
TRBV2	TRBJ2-7	CASSDPLEGRWVHYEQYF
TRBV11-2	TRBJ2-3	CASSFPPRDTQYF
TRBV4-2	TRBJ1-4	CASSPRTGGLDEKLFF
TRBV11-3	TRBJ2-3	CASSPRGPSTDTQYF
TRBV7-3	TRBJ2-1	CASSRGLLAGDLAQFF
TRBV15	TRBJ2-5	CATSRVGGKETQYF
TRBV19	TRBJ1-5	CASKGQGAGQPQHF
TRBV5-4	TRBJ2-3	CASSWGTEGSTDTQYF
TRBV19	TRBJ1-1	CASSISDRAYAFF
TRBV6-1	TRBJ2-3	CATADAGGADTQYF
TRBV30	TRBJ2-1	CAWSSGISYNEQFF
TRBV4-1	TRBJ2-1	CASSRGPWENEQFF
TRBV6-5	TRBJ1-2	CASSYSLDRGYTF
TRBV30	TRBJ1-2	CAWATVNYGYTF
TRBV28	TRBJ2-2	CASSPRDRVTGELFF
TRBV6-1	TRBJ2-3	CASSTGQAGGDTQYF
TRBV2	TRBJ1-5	CASSGGTGRYQPQHF
TRBV7-9	TRBJ2-7	CASSFTHSYEQYF
TRBV27	TRBJ2-1	CASSLTGEKYNEQFF
TRBV2	TRBJ2-1	CASSEFFGLASEQFF
TRBV15	TRBJ1-5	CATSREPSERWPQHF
TRBV6-1	TRBJ2-4	CASSEFRKGAGNIQYF
TRBV7-3	TRBJ2-3	CASSLEISRNTDTQYF
TRBV9	TRBJ2-1	CASSVDSGSSYNEQFF
TRBV28	TRBJ2-1	CASRLGLDSYNEQFF
TRBV5-1	TRBJ1-3	CASSREGQGSGNTIYF
TRBV30	TRBJ2-2	CAWSVTSGRPTANTGELFF
TRBV5-1	TRBJ2-5	CASSSGTSQETQYF
TRBV7-9	TRBJ2-7	CASGGGESSYEQYF
TRBV14	TRBJ2-2	CASSQVASGKNTGELFF
TRBV28	TRBJ1-5	CASTLQGVGNQPQHF
TRBV29-1	TRBJ2-7	CSVEFQPGEQYF
TRBV5-4	TRBJ1-2	CASSPTQGNYGYTF
TRBV28	TRBJ1-2	CASSLSPRSRGYTF
TRBV6-6	TRBJ2-3	CASSYGLDTDTQYF
TRBV18	TRBJ2-7	CASSRDRNSYEQYF
TRBV28	TRBJ2-7	CASRGAGGVHEQYF